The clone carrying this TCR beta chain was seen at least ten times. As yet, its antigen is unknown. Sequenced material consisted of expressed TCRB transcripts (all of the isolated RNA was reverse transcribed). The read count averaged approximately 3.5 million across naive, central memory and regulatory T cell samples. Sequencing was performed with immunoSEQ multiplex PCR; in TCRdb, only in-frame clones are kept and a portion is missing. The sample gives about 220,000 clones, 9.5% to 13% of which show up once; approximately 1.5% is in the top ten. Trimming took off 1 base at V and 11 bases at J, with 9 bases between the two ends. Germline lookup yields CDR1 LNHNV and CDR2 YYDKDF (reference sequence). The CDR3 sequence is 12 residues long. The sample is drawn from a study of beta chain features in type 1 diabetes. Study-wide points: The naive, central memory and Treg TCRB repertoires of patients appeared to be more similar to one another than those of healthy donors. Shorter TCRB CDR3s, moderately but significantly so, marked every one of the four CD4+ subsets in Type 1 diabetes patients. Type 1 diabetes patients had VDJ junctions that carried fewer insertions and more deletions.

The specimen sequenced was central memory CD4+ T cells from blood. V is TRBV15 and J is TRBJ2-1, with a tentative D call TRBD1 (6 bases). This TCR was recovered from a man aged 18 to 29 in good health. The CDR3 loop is CATSRGWDKQFF. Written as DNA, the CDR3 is TGTGCCACCAGCAGAGGCTGGGACAAGCAGTTCTTC.